This TCR beta chain was documented in a study of T cells in localized non-small cell lung cancer. Overall study results and limits: The greatest T cell clonality was found in uninvolved adjacent lung (higher than in tumor). When the top 100 tumor clones were examined, a median around 61 of them also appeared in the adjacent lung, which was paired and uninvolved. Analysis by sequencing included only one tumor region, so heterogeneity remains possible.

This CDR3 comprises 16 residues. J lost 9 bases, V lost 3 bases, and 12 bases had no gene match. Germline assignment: CDR1 MDHEN and CDR2 SYDVKM. About this clone itself: What it binds is unknown.

Profiled with immunoSEQ multiplex PCR; TCRdb holds only in-frame clones, not every one. The sample has 55,000 to 65,000 clones, 90% to 95% seen once. The chain carries TRBV28 and TRBJ2-7; TRBD2 agrees at 12 bases. The TCR originated in a man aged 40 to 70 with stage I lung adenocarcinoma. The material was peripheral blood, obtained before any cancer treatment. The CDR3 sequence is CASSLGTSGWGRGQYF. For the CDR3, the DNA is TGTGCCAGCAGTTTGGGGACTAGCGGGTGGGGCAGGGGGCAGTACTTC.